The entry below gives a single T cell receptor (beta chain) sequence along with its context. The target antigen is unknown. This sample was included in a study of blood T cells in healthy people across ages. For the study at large: T cells yielded about one barcoded beta molecule per two cells through template switching. Findings and caveats of the study: Getting older went along with TCR beta diversity per million T cells dropping roughly linearly.

A second PCR, run for 7 to 11 cycles, used a sample-barcoded 5' primer plus a J-beta primer mix. Each cDNA molecule was tagged by a template-switch adaptor that had 12 random nucleotides. TCRdb independently ran MiXCR on the 5' RACE reads; one entry per CDR3 protein. The repertoire holds over a million distinct CDR3 sequences, under 45% seen once, with approximately 17% in the top ten. V was clipped by 6 bases and J by 3 bases; unmatched bases: 5. From germline, CDR1 is WSHSY and CDR2 SAAADI. CDR3 size: 15 residues. Sequenced input: blood. The chain combines TRBV10-2 with TRBJ2-1, with TRBD2 matching 10 bases. This TCR derives from a woman between 55 and 75 years old in good health. The chain's CDR3 is CASRGLAENYNEQFF. As DNA, the CDR3 is TGCGCCAGCAGAGGACTAGCGGAGAACTACAATGAGCAGTTCTTC.